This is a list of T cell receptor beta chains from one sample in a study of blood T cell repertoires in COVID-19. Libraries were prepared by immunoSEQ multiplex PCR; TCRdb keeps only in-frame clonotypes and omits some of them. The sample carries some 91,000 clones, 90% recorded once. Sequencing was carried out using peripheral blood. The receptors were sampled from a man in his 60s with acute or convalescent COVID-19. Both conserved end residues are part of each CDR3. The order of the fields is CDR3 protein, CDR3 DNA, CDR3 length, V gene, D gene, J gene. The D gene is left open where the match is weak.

CASSFRPGQGRETQYF,TGTGCCAGCAGCTTCCGTCCGGGACAGGGCCGGGAGACCCAGTACTTC,16,TRBV11-3,TRBD1,TRBJ2-5
CASGQGVVGYTF,TGTGCCAGCGGACAGGGAGTCGTTGGCTACACCTTC,12,TRBV28,TRBD1,TRBJ1-2
CASSSQGSNQPQHF,TGTGCCAGCAGCTCACAGGGAAGCAATCAGCCCCAGCATTTT,14,TRBV7-2,NA,TRBJ1-5
CASSYRGQGYGYTF,TGTGCCAGCAGTTACCGGGGACAGGGATATGGCTACACCTTC,14,TRBV6-2/TRBV6-3,TRBD1,TRBJ1-2
CASSKGASTDTQYF,TGTGCCAGCAGCAAAGGAGCGAGCACAGATACGCAGTATTTT,14,TRBV21-1,NA,TRBJ2-3
CASSFAGMVNYGYTF,TGCGCCAGCAGCTTCGCAGGGATGGTTAACTATGGCTACACCTTC,15,TRBV5-1,NA,TRBJ1-2
CASSQVRNEKLFF,TGTGCCAGCAGCCAAGTCAGGAATGAAAAACTGTTTTTT,13,TRBV3-1/TRBV3-2,NA,TRBJ1-4
CASSYLDSQSIYNEQFF,TGTGCCAGCAGTTACCTCGACAGCCAAAGTATCTACAATGAGCAGTTCTTC,17,TRBV6-2/TRBV6-3,NA,TRBJ2-1
CASSLGGVNSPLHF,TGTGCCAGCAGTTTGGGGGGAGTGAATTCACCCCTCCACTTT,14,TRBV27,NA,TRBJ1-6
CASSKDTGTGPYEQYF,TGTGCCAGTAGTAAAGATACCGGGACAGGGCCCTACGAGCAGTACTTC,16,TRBV19,TRBD1,TRBJ2-7
CARRPSGGPTYNEQFF,TGTGCCAGAAGACCCTCCGGGGGTCCAACCTACAATGAGCAGTTCTTC,16,TRBV5-3,NA,TRBJ2-1
CASSYHRGRDEKLFF,TGTGCCAGCAGCTACCACAGGGGAAGGGATGAAAAACTGTTTTTT,15,TRBV7-4,TRBD1,TRBJ1-4
CASSTGQFGYGYTF,TGTGCCAGTAGTACGGGACAGTTCGGCTATGGCTACACCTTC,14,TRBV19,TRBD1,TRBJ1-2
CASGTRQGAREKLFF,TGTGCTAGTGGGACTCGACAGGGGGCCCGAGAAAAACTGTTTTTT,15,TRBV12-5,TRBD1,TRBJ1-4
CAWSVTRTEAYEQYF,TGTGCCTGGAGTGTTACCCGGACAGAAGCCTACGAGCAGTACTTC,15,TRBV30,NA,TRBJ2-7
CASSPRVVGGTEAFF,TGTGCCAGCAGCCCCCGGGTCGTAGGGGGCACTGAAGCTTTCTTT,15,TRBV3-1/TRBV3-2,NA,TRBJ1-1
CASSRTSGGAKAKDTQYF,TGTGCCAGCAGTCGGACTAGCGGGGGGGCGAAAGCTAAAGATACGCAGTATTTT,18,TRBV5-4,TRBD2,TRBJ2-3
CASSRDSGGSYNEQFF,TGTGCCAGCAGCCGGGATAGCGGGGGGTCCTACAATGAGCAGTTCTTC,16,TRBV3-1/TRBV3-2,TRBD2,TRBJ2-1
CASSYSRVQPQHF,TGTGCCAGCAGTTACTCGAGAGTGCAGCCCCAGCATTTT,13,TRBV6-2/TRBV6-3,NA,TRBJ1-5
CASSEIRQAYYGYTF,TGTGCCAGCAGTGAAATTAGGCAGGCGTACTATGGCTACACCTTC,15,TRBV2,NA,TRBJ1-2
CATSPQGDTQYF,TGTGCCACCTCCCCCCAGGGGGATACGCAGTATTTT,12,TRBV19,NA,TRBJ2-3
CASNARPESTEAFF,TGTGCCAGCAACGCCAGGCCTGAGAGCACTGAAGCTTTCTTT,14,TRBV6-5,NA,TRBJ1-1